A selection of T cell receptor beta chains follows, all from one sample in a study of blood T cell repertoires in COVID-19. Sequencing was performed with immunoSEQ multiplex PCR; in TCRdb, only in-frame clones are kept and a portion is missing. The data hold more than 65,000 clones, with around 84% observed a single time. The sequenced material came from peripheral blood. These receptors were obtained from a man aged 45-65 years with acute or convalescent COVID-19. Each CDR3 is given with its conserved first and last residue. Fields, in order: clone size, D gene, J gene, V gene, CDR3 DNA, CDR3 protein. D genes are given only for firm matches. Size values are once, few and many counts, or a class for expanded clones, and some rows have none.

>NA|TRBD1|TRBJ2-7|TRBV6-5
TGTGCCAGCAGTTACAGGAACAGGGGGTACGAGCAGTACTTC
CASSYRNRGYEQYF
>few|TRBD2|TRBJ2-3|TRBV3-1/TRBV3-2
TGTGCCAGCAGCGGCGGGGGGGCTAGGTCAGATACGCAGTATTTT
CASSGGGARSDTQYF
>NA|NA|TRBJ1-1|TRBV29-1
TGCAGCGTCGAGGGGGAGTTTCGGACGATGAACACTGAAGCTTTCTTT
CSVEGEFRTMNTEAFF
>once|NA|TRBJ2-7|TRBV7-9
TGTGCCAGCAGCGGGCAGACCTACGAGCAGTACTTC
CASSGQTYEQYF
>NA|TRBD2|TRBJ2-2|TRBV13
TGTGCCACCCTTGAGAGACTAGCGGGAGTTATCACCGGGGAGCTGTTTTTT
CATLERLAGVITGELFF
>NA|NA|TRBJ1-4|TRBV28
TGTGCCAGCAGTTACAGCTTGGGTGAAAAACTGTTTTTT
CASSYSLGEKLFF
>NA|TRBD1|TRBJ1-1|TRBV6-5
TGTGCCAGCAACCACAGGGACAGGGTGGATGCTTTCTTT
CASNHRDRVDAFF
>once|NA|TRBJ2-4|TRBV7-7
TGTGCCAGCAGCCCATGGGGGGGCAGGGGAGAAGGGCTTAGGGTCAAAAACATTCAGTACTTC
CASSPWGGRGEGLRVKNIQYF
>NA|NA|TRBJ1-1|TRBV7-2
TGTGCCAGCAGCACAGGAATGAACACTGAAGCTTTCTTT
CASSTGMNTEAFF
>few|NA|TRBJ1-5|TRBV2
TGTGCCAGCAGTCGACGGGACACTGATCAGCCCCAGCATTTT
CASSRRDTDQPQHF
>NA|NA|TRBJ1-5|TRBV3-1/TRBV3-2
TGTGCCAGCAGCCCTAGGGGCACCACAGATCAGCCCCAGCATTTT
CASSPRGTTDQPQHF
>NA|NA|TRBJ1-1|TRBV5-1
TGCGCCAGCAGCTTCGGACAGTACACTGAAGCTTTCTTT
CASSFGQYTEAFF
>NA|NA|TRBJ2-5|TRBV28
TGTGCCAGCAGTCTCTTACAAGAGACCCAGTACTTC
CASSLLQETQYF
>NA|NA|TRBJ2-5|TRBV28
TGTGCCAGCAGTTTAAGGGGGTACCAAGAGACCCAGTACTTC
CASSLRGYQETQYF
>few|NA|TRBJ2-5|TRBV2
TGTGCCAGCAGTGAAATGCGGAGTCGAGAGACCCAGTACTTC
CASSEMRSRETQYF
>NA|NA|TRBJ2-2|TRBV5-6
TGTGCCAGCAACCCGTTGGGGGGGCCCGGGGAGCTGTTTTTT
CASNPLGGPGELFF
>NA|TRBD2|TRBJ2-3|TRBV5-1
TGCGCCAGCAGCCGGACTAGCGGGAGGTCTGGCACAGATACGCAGTATTTT
CASSRTSGRSGTDTQYF
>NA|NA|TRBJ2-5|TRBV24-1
TGTGCCACCAGTGACCCCCCTCGGGAGACCCAGTACTTC
CATSDPPRETQYF
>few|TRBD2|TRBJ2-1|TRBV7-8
TGTGCCAGCAGCTTAGGACCGGGACTAGCGGGGCATGAGCAGTTCTTC
CASSLGPGLAGHEQFF
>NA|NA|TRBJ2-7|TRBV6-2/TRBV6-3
TGTGCCAGCAGTTACCGGGACATCGTTTACGAGCAGTACTTC
CASSYRDIVYEQYF
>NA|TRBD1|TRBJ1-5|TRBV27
TGTGCCAGCAGTTGGAACCGGGACAGGGGGCAGCCCCAGCATTTT
CASSWNRDRGQPQHF
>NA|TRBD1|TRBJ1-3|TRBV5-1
TGCGCCAGCAGCTTCGATGGGACAGGGGATGGGGGAAACACCATATATTTT
CASSFDGTGDGGNTIYF